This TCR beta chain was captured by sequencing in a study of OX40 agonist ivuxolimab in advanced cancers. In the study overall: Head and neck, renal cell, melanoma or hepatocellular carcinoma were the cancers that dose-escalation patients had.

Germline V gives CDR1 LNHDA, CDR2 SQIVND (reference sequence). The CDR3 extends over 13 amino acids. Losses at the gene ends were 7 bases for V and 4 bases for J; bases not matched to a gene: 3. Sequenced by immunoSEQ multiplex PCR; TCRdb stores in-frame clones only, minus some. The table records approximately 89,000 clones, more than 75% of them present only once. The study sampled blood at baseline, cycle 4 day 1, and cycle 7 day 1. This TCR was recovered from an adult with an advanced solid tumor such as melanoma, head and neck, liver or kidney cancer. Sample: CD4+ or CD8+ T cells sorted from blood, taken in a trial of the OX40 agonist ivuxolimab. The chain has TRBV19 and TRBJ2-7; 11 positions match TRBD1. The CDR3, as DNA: TGTGCCAGTAAGGGACAGGGGGAGTACGAGCAGTACTTC. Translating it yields CASKGQGEYEQYF.